The sequence of this TCR beta chain was determined in a study of T cells after yellow fever vaccination. The sample holds a few counts of this clonotype. Its antigen is not identified. The study, taken as a whole, reports: The booster response re-showed most primary clones: about 96% CD4, more than 80% CD8.

Germline V gene sequence: CDR1 SGHDN, CDR2 FVKESK. The CDR3 length is 15 residues. V shed 1 base, J shed 8 bases, and the junction held 9 bases outside the gene matches. For TCR, cDNA came from 5'RACE template switching, which added a universal primer site and UMIs. TCRdb re-derived calls from the 5' RACE reads in MiXCR, one entry per CDR3 protein. The data show around 260,000 distinct CDR3 sequences, about 5.2% seen once. Sequences were derived from CD4+ T cells sorted from PBMCs, sampled on the day of the yellow fever booster vaccination. This TCR came from a man between 18 and 35 years old who received the YFV17D yellow fever vaccine. The gene calls are TRBV14 and TRBJ1-1, with 8 bases fitting TRBD1. CDR3 nucleotide sequence: TGTGCCAGCAGCCAAGGGGAGCGGACAGGGAGAGAAGCTTTCTTT. This sequence encodes CASSQGERTGREAFF. The complete variable domain, with remaining parts taken from reference TRBV14 and TRBJ1-1, reads EAGVTQFPSHSVIEKGQTVTLRCDPISGHDNLYWYRRVMGKEIKFLLHFVKESKQDESGMPNNRFLAERTGGTYSTLKVQPAELEDSGVYFCASSQGERTGREAFFGQGTRLTVV.